The entry below describes one T cell receptor (beta chain). This specimen comes from a study of T-cell memory formation after mild COVID-19. TCRdb passed the 5' RACE reads through MiXCR, listing each CDR3 protein once. The table includes about 450,000 distinct CDR3 sequences, under 25% detected once. CDR1 and CDR2 from the germline V gene are LGHNA and YNFKEQ. Trimming removed 0 bases at V and 14 bases at J, with 17 bases between. The CDR3 is 15 residues long. The sequence came from an adult woman who had mild COVID-19 (a few samples of this study predate the infection). Cell type and time point are not known. This chain connects TRBV4-2 to TRBJ1-6; D ambiguous. Sequencing was carried out using PBMCs or a T cell subset sorted from them (not recorded which). The CDR3 protein is CASSQEIVSSLALHF. Written as DNA, the CDR3 is TGTGCCAGCAGCCAAGAAATAGTCTCAAGCCTAGCCCTCCACTTT.